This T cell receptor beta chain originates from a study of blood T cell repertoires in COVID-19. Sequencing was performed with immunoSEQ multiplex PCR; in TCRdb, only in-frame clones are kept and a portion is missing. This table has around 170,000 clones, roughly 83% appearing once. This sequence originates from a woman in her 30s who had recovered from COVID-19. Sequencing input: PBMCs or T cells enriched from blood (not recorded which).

CDR3: CASSAQRESFYEQYF. The DNA for the CDR3 is TGTGCCAGCAGTGCCCAGCGGGAGAGCTTCTACGAGCAGTACTTC. The rearrangement joins TRBV27 to TRBJ2-7; 8 positions match TRBD2. Trimming at V came to 5 bases and at J to 3 bases, leaving 9 bases not matched to a gene. Germline CDR1 reads MNHEY; CDR2 reads SMNVEV (reference sequence). This CDR3 contains 15 residues.